The 7 T cell receptor beta chains listed next were all sequenced from one sample in a study of beta chain features in type 1 diabetes. Isolated RNA was reverse transcribed in full, so expressed TCRB transcripts were sequenced. This table comes from immunoSEQ multiplex PCR, and its TCRdb copy is limited to in-frame clones, with some not included. The sample records a few hundred thousand clones, 9% to 10% being singletons. Sequenced material: naive CD4+ T cells from blood. The source is a woman between 18 and 29 years old in good health.

This clone came up a few times. The chain combines TRBV5-4 with TRBJ2-7, with a weak D call TRBD2 (6 bases). From germline, CDR1 is SGHNT and CDR2 YYREEE (reference sequence). The CDR3 sequence is 14 residues long. V lost 4 bases and J lost 2, with 13 bases in between. The chain's CDR3 is CASSAPGLPYEQYF. The CDR3 DNA sequence: TGTGCCAGCAGCGCCCCGGGACTCCCCTACGAGCAGTACTTC.

This clone was observed at least ten times. The chain is built from TRBV9 and TRBJ2-7; TRBD1 might be the D (6 bases). The CDR3 has 14 amino acids. Germline V lookup: CDR1 SGDLS, CDR2 YYNGEE. Trimming pared 2 bases from V and 2 bases from J, leaving 11 bases between. The CDR3 nucleotides read TGTGCCAGCAGCGTCGGACAGCCGACCTACGAGCAGTACTTC. Residues: CASSVGQPTYEQYF. Looking up the rest from reference TRBV9 and TRBJ2-7 gives the full variable domain: DSGVTQTPKHLITATGQRVTLRCSPRSGDLSVYWYQQSLDQGLQFLIQYYNGEERAKGNILERFSAQQFPDLHSELNLSSLELGDSALYFCASSVGQPTYEQYFGPGTRLTVT.

The CDR3 DNA is TGTGCCAGCAGCTTACTACAGGGGGCGGCGGGAGGAGATACGCAGTATTTT. The encoded protein is CASSLLQGAAGGDTQYF. This chain links TRBV7-9 with TRBJ2-3, with TRBD1 as a possible D gene (9 bases). V lost 2 bases and J 5 bases, leaving 20 bases between the germline ends. Germline V gene data show CDR1 as SEHNR and CDR2 as FQNEAQ (reference sequence). The CDR3 contains 17 residues.

The V call is TRBV4-1, the J call TRBJ2-1, with D tentatively TRBD1 (6 bases). The length of the CDR3 is 21 residues. The V end lost 0 bases, the J end lost 9 bases, and 33 bases lay between the germline ends. Germline-derived CDR1 and CDR2 are MGHRA and YSYEKL. The CDR3 DNA sequence: TGCGCCAGCAGCCAAGATCAATTCTGCCCAGTCCAGGGGCCGGAGAGGTGTGAGCAGTTCTTC. The encoded protein is CASSQDQFCPVQGPERCEQFF.

The rearrangement uses TRBV11-1 and TRBJ2-3; 12 bases agree with TRBD2. The CDR3 contains 15 residues. The germline gives CDR1 SGHAT, CDR2 FQDESV (reference sequence). With 4 bases clipped from V and 3 bases from J, the junction kept 2 bases outside the gene matches. The DNA of the CDR3 is TGTGCCAGCAGCTCGACTAGCGGGAGTACAGATACGCAGTATTTT. Translation: CASSSTSGSTDTQYF. The full variable domain, rest sourced from reference TRBV11-1 and TRBJ2-3, is EAEVAQSPRYKITEKSQAVAFWCDPISGHATLYWYRQILGQGPELLVQFQDESVVDDSQLPKDRFSAERLKGVDSTLKIQPAELGDSAMYLCASSSTSGSTDTQYFGPGTRLTVL.

This chain links TRBV18 with TRBJ2-2, with a possible D match to TRBD2 (5 bases). V was trimmed by 0 bases and J by 6 bases, leaving 20 bases between them. The CDR3 runs to 18 residues. Germline-derived CDR1 and CDR2 are KGHSH and LQKENI. In DNA, the CDR3 is TGTGCCAGCTCACCACCCGTTTCTGAGGGTCCCCGGTCCGGGGAGCTGTTTTTT. This encodes CASSPPVSEGPRSGELFF.

The gene calls are TRBV4-2 and TRBJ1-2, with a tentative D call TRBD1 (5 bases). V was cut by 1 base and J by 5 bases, with 20 bases left in between. This CDR3 has 17 amino acids. The germline V gene encodes CDR1 LGHNA and CDR2 YNFKEQ. CDR3 sequence reads: CASSQGSFGAVEYGYTF. Here the CDR3 DNA reads TGTGCCAGCAGCCAAGGATCTTTTGGGGCGGTTGAATATGGCTACACCTTC.